Each of the 23 T cell receptor beta chains below was sequenced from the same sample in a study of CD8 T cells in Susac syndrome. RNA totalling roughly 0.45 to 1 ug underwent reverse transcription with random hexamers. One entry per CDR3 protein results from TCRdb running MiXCR on the immunoSEQ multiplex PCR reads. The table includes about 110,000 distinct CDR3 sequences, less than 95% detected once. The sequenced sample was CD8+ T cells from PBMCs. These receptors were taken from a human donor with Susac syndrome.

The rearrangement uses TRBV29-1 and TRBJ2-3; 8 bases line up with TRBD1. Germline V gene data show CDR1 as SQVTM and CDR2 as ANQGSEA. With 0 bases clipped from V and 5 bases from J, the junction kept 13 bases outside the gene matches. The CDR3 is 17 amino acids. The CDR3 DNA reads TGCAGCGTTGAAGACCGTACCCCGGACAGGGTGGAAGATACGCAGTATTTT. Amino acid sequence: CSVEDRTPDRVEDTQYF.

The chain links TRBV14 to TRBJ2-1, with 8 bases fitting TRBD1. CDR3 size: 15 residues. The junction had 9 bases not matched to a gene; V was cut back by 4 bases and J by 7 bases. CDR1 and CDR2 (germline): SGHDN, FVKESK. The CDR3 nucleotides read TGTGCCAGCAGCCCTTGGCAGGGGGCGGGAAATGAGCAGTTCTTC. It specifies CASSPWQGAGNEQFF.

This clonotype was picked up one time. The chain has TRBV20-1 and TRBJ1-1; D unresolved. CDR3 length: 14 residues. Per germline, CDR1 DFQATT and CDR2 SNEGSKA (reference sequence). Trimming stripped 0 bases from V and 4 bases from J, with 12 bases between. The CDR3 protein is CSARDIGLGTEAFF. The CDR3 nucleotides read TGCAGTGCTAGAGATATAGGTCTGGGCACTGAAGCTTTCTTT.

The chain uses TRBV9 and TRBJ1-2, with a possible D match to TRBD1 (6 bases). The CDR3 loop spans 14 amino acids. From germline, CDR1 is SGDLS and CDR2 YYNGEE. The V gene lost 3 bases and the J gene lost 6 bases, with 15 bases spanning the gap. The CDR3 DNA sequence: TGTGCCAGCAGCGCTTACGGGGGCGCGGATGGCTACACCTTC. It yields the protein CASSAYGGADGYTF.

The count of this clonotype is one. The V and J genes are TRBV20-1 and TRBJ2-3, with D unresolved. The CDR3 consists of 13 residues. The germline V gene has CDR1 DFQATT and CDR2 SNEGSKA (reference sequence). V lost 0 bases and J lost 6, with 10 bases in between. The CDR3 sequence is CSARDPSSDTQYF. The CDR3 DNA follows: TGCAGTGCTAGAGATCCCTCAAGTGATACGCAGTATTTT.

V is TRBV9 and J is TRBJ1-2, with D unclear. Germline CDR1 SGDLS, CDR2 YYNGEE. The CDR3 totals 17 residues. The germline V and J ends were trimmed by 0 bases and 5 bases, with 20 bases remaining between them. The CDR3 DNA reads TGTGCCAGCAGCGTAGTTGTAGGACCCGATTTCACTTATGGCTACACCTTC. Translated, it gives CASSVVVGPDFTYGYTF.

The V and J genes are TRBV24-1 and TRBJ2-3, with 7 bases aligning to TRBD2. Trimming took 4 bases from V and 7 from J; bases not matched to a gene: 4. Per germline, CDR1 KGHDR and CDR2 SFDVKD. The CDR3 spans 13 residues. The DNA of the CDR3 is TGTGCCACCAGTGAGTCCGGGGGGTATACGCAGTATTTT. Protein sequence: CATSESGGYTQYF.

V is TRBV18 and J is TRBJ1-1; D ambiguous. This CDR3 is 14 amino acids long. Trimming cost V 2 bases and J 5 bases, with 12 bases left between them. CDR1 and CDR2 (germline): KGHSH, LQKENI. The chain's CDR3 is CASSPYGVSTEAFF. For the CDR3, the DNA is TGTGCCAGCTCACCATACGGGGTTTCGACTGAAGCTTTCTTT.

V and J are TRBV20-1 and TRBJ2-3; 10 bases fit TRBD2. V was pared by 0 bases and J by 7 bases, with 10 bases of the junction left unmatched. The CDR3 has 16 amino acids. CDR1 is DFQATT, CDR2 SNEGSKA, per germline (reference sequence). CDR3 in amino acids: CSARDRAGLATNTQYF. In nucleotides, the CDR3 is TGCAGTGCTAGAGATAGGGCGGGACTAGCGACGAATACGCAGTATTTT.

The CDR3 nucleotides are TGCAGTGCGCCCATGGCGAGGGGGGTTGGCAATGAGCAGTTCTTC. It specifies CSAPMARGVGNEQFF. The rearrangement links TRBV20-1 to TRBJ2-1; D tentatively fits TRBD1 or TRBD2 (6 bases each). The CDR3 consists of 15 residues. Per the germline V gene, CDR1 is DFQATT and CDR2 is SNEGSKA (reference sequence). V lost 6 bases and J lost 6, with 21 bases in between.

The chain uses TRBV7-9 and TRBJ1-1; D possibly corresponds to TRBD1 (5 bases). Germline CDR1 SEHNR, CDR2 FQNEAQ (reference sequence). The CDR3 has 13 amino acids. V lost 6 bases, J lost 1 base, and 9 bases lay in between. CDR3 region: CASRGPENTEAFF. The CDR3 nucleotides read TGTGCCAGCAGGGGGCCGGAGAACACTGAAGCTTTCTTT.

V usage is TRBV4-2 and J usage is TRBJ1-2, with 11 bases aligning to TRBD1. The trim removed 1 base at V and 8 bases at J, leaving 6 bases unmatched. The CDR3 spans 15 residues. CDR1 and CDR2 from the germline V gene are LGHNA and YNFKEQ. The CDR3: CASSQGRDRGLGYTF. The CDR3 nucleotides read TGTGCCAGCAGCCAAGGCCGGGACAGGGGGTTGGGCTACACCTTC.

The V gene is TRBV9, the J gene TRBJ2-3; D ambiguous. Germline CDR1 reads SGDLS; CDR2 reads YYNGEE. This CDR3 is built from 17 residues. V lost 0 bases and J lost 2, with 16 bases in between. CDR3 protein: CASSVDKASSYTDTQYF. CDR3 nucleotides: TGTGCCAGCAGCGTAGATAAAGCATCTTCTTACACAGATACGCAGTATTTT.

This sequence joins TRBV27 and TRBJ2-7; 11 bases map to TRBD1. Trimming cost V 0 bases and J 0 bases; bases outside gene matches: 1. CDR1 and CDR2 from the germline V gene are MNHEY and SMNVEV (reference sequence). The CDR3 is 16 amino acids. CDR3 protein: CASSLSGQGVSYEQYF. The CDR3 bases are TGTGCCAGCAGTTTATCGGGACAGGGGGTCTCCTACGAGCAGTACTTC.

The chain employs TRBV20-1 and TRBJ2-1; 8 bases map to TRBD1. The CDR3 consists of 13 residues. Germline lookup yields CDR1 DFQATT and CDR2 SNEGSKA (reference sequence). J gave up 9 bases and V 1 base, and 5 bases lay outside the gene matches. CDR3 sequence: CSARVGQGGEQFF. Here the CDR3 DNA reads TGCAGTGCTAGAGTCGGACAGGGAGGTGAGCAGTTCTTC.

This chain connects TRBV29-1 to TRBJ2-1; 12 bases align to TRBD2. Germline-derived CDR1 and CDR2 are SQVTM and ANQGSEA. The CDR3 is made up of 13 amino acids. V dropped 5 bases and J dropped 4; count of bases not matched to a gene: 0. Here the CDR3 reads CSVTSGGYNEQFF. The CDR3 nucleotides are TGCAGCGTTACTAGCGGGGGGTACAATGAGCAGTTCTTC.

The chain joins TRBV9 to TRBJ2-7; a weak D match, TRBD1 (6 bases). CDR1 is SGDLS and CDR2 is YYNGEE in the germline V gene. This CDR3 comprises 14 residues. The ends were cut back, 0 bases at V and 2 bases at J, with 9 bases in the middle. In DNA, the CDR3 is TGTGCCAGCAGCGTAGGCGACAGGACCTACGAGCAGTACTTC. The encoded protein is CASSVGDRTYEQYF.

This sequence joins TRBV27 and TRBJ1-2, with 7 bases fitting TRBD1. V lost 0 bases and J lost 8; bases outside the gene matches: 9. Germline V gene lookup returns CDR1 MNHEY and CDR2 SMNVEV (reference sequence). CDR3 size: 15 residues. The CDR3 DNA sequence: TGTGCCAGCAGTTTATCACGGACAGGCCAAAGAGGCTACACCTTC. Translated: CASSLSRTGQRGYTF.

This clonotype was seen once. V gene TRBV6-5 combines with J gene TRBJ2-2; 12 nucleotides line up with TRBD2. CDR1 MNHEY and CDR2 SVGAGI come from the germline V gene. V shed 4 bases and J 4 bases; nucleotides not matched to a gene: 4. CDR3 size: 16 residues. This chain's CDR3 is CASSSRTSGVTGELFF. The CDR3 region has the DNA TGTGCCAGCAGTTCCAGGACTAGCGGGGTCACCGGGGAGCTGTTTTTT.

The V gene is TRBV2, the J gene TRBJ1-2; D is possibly TRBD1 (5 bases). Germline V gene sequence: CDR1 SNHLY, CDR2 FYNNEI. The CDR3 runs 14 residues. V lost 2 bases and J 2 bases, leaving 9 bases between the germline ends. The DNA of the CDR3 is TGTGCCAGCAGTGAAAGGGCAGGGAACTATGGCTACACCTTC. Translating it yields CASSERAGNYGYTF.

The V and J genes are TRBV9 and TRBJ2-7; D gene unclear. The CDR3 extends over 13 amino acids. The V end lost 0 bases, the J end lost 6 bases, and 10 bases lay between the germline ends. The germline V gene encodes CDR1 SGDLS and CDR2 YYNGEE. The CDR3 spells CASSVGGSTEQYF. CDR3 in DNA: TGTGCCAGCAGCGTAGGGGGATCTACCGAGCAGTACTTC.

This chain uses TRBV4-3 with TRBJ2-1; TRBD2 matches at 10 bases. J was trimmed by 14 bases and V by 0 bases; bases with no gene match: 4. Germline values: CDR1 LGHNA, CDR2 YSLEER. This CDR3 has 13 amino acids. CDR3: CASSQDSGGLEFF. The CDR3 DNA reads as TGCGCCAGCAGCCAAGATAGCGGGGGGCTGGAGTTCTTC.

The V gene is TRBV20-1, the J gene TRBJ2-5, with D tentatively TRBD2 (6 bases). The length of the CDR3 is 13 residues. The germline CDR1 and CDR2 sequences are DFQATT and SNEGSKA (reference sequence). Trimming pared 7 bases from V and 5 bases from J, leaving 17 bases between. DNA for the CDR3: TGCAGTGTCAGAGGCCTAGCGCAGGAGACCCAGTACTTC. It encodes CSVRGLAQETQYF.